Following are 22 T cell receptor beta chains from one sample sequenced in a study of CD8 T cells in Susac syndrome. Reverse transcription of 0.5 to 1 ug RNA was performed with random hexamers. TCRdb processed the immunoSEQ multiplex PCR reads anew with MiXCR; each CDR3 protein has one entry. The profile shows approximately 160,000 distinct CDR3 sequences, approximately 95% of them singletons. Sequenced material: CD4+ T cells from PBMCs. The origin of the receptors is a human donor with multiple sclerosis.

On this clonotype itself: At one end, the junction sequence differs from germline, possibly due to a read error. V is TRBV7-7 and J is TRBJ2-1, with D perhaps matching TRBD2 (5 bases). Germline V gives CDR1 SSHAT, CDR2 FNYEAQ (reference sequence). This CDR3 comprises 15 residues. DNA of the CDR3: TGTGCTAGCAGCCCTACACTAGAGCCCCACAATGAGCAGTTCTTC. Its protein is CASSPTLEPHNEQFF.

The V and J genes are TRBV5-8 and TRBJ1-2, with 7 nucleotides matching TRBD1. From germline, CDR1 is SGHTS and CDR2 YDEGEE. This CDR3 contains 16 residues. Trimming at V came to 4 bases and at J to 4 bases, leaving 13 bases not matched to a gene. CDR3 in amino acids: CASSPYSGQPFYGYTF. As DNA, the CDR3 is TGTGCCAGCAGCCCCTACTCGGGACAGCCTTTCTATGGCTACACCTTC.

J is TRBJ1-1 and V is TRBV18; D unresolved. Germline CDR1 KGHSH, CDR2 LQKENI. The CDR3 is 13 residues long. Trimming shortened V by 5 bases and J by 8 bases, and 15 bases separated the two germline ends. CDR3 nucleotide sequence: TGTGCCAGCTCAATTCAGACTAAGCCCGAAGCTTTCTTT. Translated: CASSIQTKPEAFF.

This chain links TRBV2 with TRBJ1-6; TRBD1 might be the D (5 bases). V gave up 6 bases and J gave up 5 bases, with 11 bases separating them. The germline gives CDR1 SNHLY, CDR2 FYNNEI. This CDR3 is built from 14 residues. The CDR3 spells CASRGTANNSPLHF. The DNA for the CDR3 is TGTGCCAGCAGGGGGACGGCCAATAATTCACCCCTCCACTTT.

V and J are TRBV6-6 and TRBJ1-1; 7 bases are a match to TRBD1. The CDR3 totals 15 residues. Trimming cost V 8 bases and J 0 bases; bases outside gene matches: 9. Germline lookup yields CDR1 MNHNY and CDR2 SVGAGI (reference sequence). This CDR3 reads CASQGGGGMNTEAFF. CDR3 in DNA: TGTGCCAGCCAGGGGGGGGGCGGCATGAACACTGAAGCTTTCTTT.

The V and J genes are TRBV30 and TRBJ2-5; tentatively, D is TRBD1 (6 bases). With 2 bases removed from V and 5 bases from J, the gap between germline ends came to 12 bases. From germline, CDR1 is GTSNPN and CDR2 SVGIG (reference sequence). The CDR3 runs 13 residues. Here the CDR3 reads CAWSPGTTETQYF. CDR3 bases: TGTGCCTGGAGTCCCGGGACAACCGAGACCCAGTACTTC.

The J gene is TRBJ2-1, the V gene TRBV2; no definite D call. This CDR3 is built from 16 residues. Trimming took 6 bases from V and 5 from J, leaving 20 bases between them. Germline lookup yields CDR1 SNHLY and CDR2 FYNNEI. The CDR3 reads CASRRPSEGYNNEQFF. The DNA for the CDR3 is TGTGCCAGCAGACGTCCCTCGGAAGGGTACAACAATGAGCAGTTCTTC.

The V call is TRBV5-1, the J call TRBJ1-1; the D gene is possibly TRBD1 (6 bases). Germline values: CDR1 SGHRS, CDR2 YFSETQ. The length of the CDR3 is 13 residues. V shed 4 bases and J shed 3 bases, with 10 bases lying between them. The CDR3 DNA is TGCGCCAGCAGCACAGGACAGCACACTGAAGCTTTCTTT. Translated, it gives CASSTGQHTEAFF.

This clonotype was seen only once. The CDR3 bases are TGTGCCAGCAGTCATCCGGGACAGGGTTCTGGGGAGACCCAGTACTTC. This gives the protein CASSHPGQGSGETQYF. V usage is TRBV28 and J usage is TRBJ2-5, with TRBD1 matching over 9 bases. Trimming cost V 5 bases and J 5 bases; bases outside gene matches: 12. This CDR3 contains 16 residues. Looked up from germline, CDR1 is MDHEN and CDR2 is SYDVKM.

The CDR3 bases are TGTGCCAGCCACTCTGGGGCCAACGTCCTGACTTTC. Its protein is CASHSGANVLTF. The J gene is TRBJ2-6, the V gene TRBV28; D gene unclear. CDR1 is MDHEN, CDR2 SYDVKM, per germline. V dropped 8 bases and J dropped 0 bases, with 2 bases sitting between them. The CDR3 has 12 amino acids. The full variable domain, rest sourced from reference TRBV28 and TRBJ2-6, is DVKVTQSSRYLVKRTGEKVFLECVQDMDHENMFWYRQDPGLGLRLIYFSYDVKMKEKGDIPEGYSVSREKKERFSLILESASTNQTSMYLCASHSGANVLTFGAGSRLTVL.

The chain joins TRBV20-1 to TRBJ1-1; maybe TRBD1 (6 bases). Looked up from germline, CDR1 is DFQATT and CDR2 is SNEGSKA (reference sequence). The CDR3 is 16 amino acids. Trimming left V 3 bases short and J 5 bases short, with 22 bases between. The CDR3 loop reads CSASPSVGGRWTEAFF. Here the CDR3 DNA reads TGCAGTGCTAGCCCCTCTGTGGGGGGGCGATGGACTGAAGCTTTCTTT.

This chain connects TRBV5-1 to TRBJ2-3; D possibly uses TRBD1 or TRBD2 (5 bases each). Looked up from germline, CDR1 is SGHRS and CDR2 is YFSETQ. This CDR3 contains 16 residues. Trimming cost V 3 bases and J 2 bases, with 16 bases left between them. CDR3 DNA sequence: TGCGCCAGCAGCTCCGGGACGGTCACCTTCACAGATACGCAGTATTTT. Translation gives CASSSGTVTFTDTQYF.

V and J are TRBV7-8 and TRBJ2-5, with 9 bases that match TRBD1. The CDR3 covers 16 residues. With 4 bases clipped from V and 4 bases from J, the junction kept 10 bases outside the gene matches. The germline V gene encodes CDR1 SGHVS and CDR2 FQNEAQ. DNA of the CDR3: TGTGCCAGCAGCTATTCCCGGGACAGGGTTCGAGAGACCCAGTACTTC. Translation: CASSYSRDRVRETQYF.

The chain carries TRBV3-1 and TRBJ2-1; maybe TRBD2 (6 bases). The V end lost 4 bases, the J end lost 1 base, and 11 bases lay between the germline ends. Per germline, CDR1 LGHDT and CDR2 YNNKEL (reference sequence). This CDR3 comprises 15 residues. The CDR3 region is CASSLTSASYNEQFF. CDR3 DNA: TGTGCCAGCAGCCTGACTAGTGCATCCTACAATGAGCAGTTCTTC.

This chain connects TRBV5-1 to TRBJ2-5; 9 bases align to TRBD2. From germline, CDR1 is SGHRS and CDR2 YFSETQ. V was pared by 4 bases and J by 4 bases, with 8 bases of the junction left unmatched. The CDR3 runs to 15 residues. The CDR3 sequence: CASSPGLAWRETQYF. Here the CDR3 DNA reads TGCGCCAGCAGCCCGGGACTAGCTTGGAGAGAGACCCAGTACTTC.

V and J are TRBV10-3 and TRBJ2-5, with D possibly TRBD2 on 5 matching bases. Trimming left V 6 bases short and J 5 bases short, with 16 bases between. This CDR3 spans 14 amino acids. Germline CDR1 is ENHRY and CDR2 is SYGVKD. The CDR3 reads CAISPLAFGETQYF. In nucleotides, the CDR3 is TGTGCCATCAGCCCTCTAGCTTTCGGGGAGACCCAGTACTTC.

The chain employs TRBV5-4 and TRBJ2-2; D is perhaps TRBD2 (6 bases). This CDR3 contains 15 residues. The germline V gene has CDR1 SGHNT and CDR2 YYREEE (reference sequence). Trimming left V 4 bases short and J 5 bases short, with 15 bases between. CDR3 loop: CASSPGGVWTGELFF. The CDR3 DNA reads as TGTGCCAGCAGCCCTGGCGGGGTCTGGACCGGGGAGCTGTTTTTT.

The chain carries TRBV7-8 and TRBJ1-6, with D hard to call. Germline V CDR1 and CDR2: SGHVS, FQNEAQ. The V gene lost 1 base and the J gene lost 10 bases, with 8 bases spanning the gap. The CDR3 runs 13 residues. In DNA form, the CDR3 reads TGTGCCAGCAGCTTAGAACGAAGATCACCCCTCCACTTT. Its protein is CASSLERRSPLHF.

The chain recombines TRBV29-1 with TRBJ2-3, with D possibly being TRBD2 (6 bases). Germline loops: CDR1 SQVTM, CDR2 ANQGSEA. Between the trimmed V and J ends, which lost 8 bases and 2 bases, there was a span of 20 bases. The CDR3 spans 15 residues. CDR3 sequence (DNA): TGCAGCACCGGGGCGCCCGGGGGTCACACAGATACGCAGTATTTT. Protein: CSTGAPGGHTDTQYF.

The chain uses TRBV5-4 and TRBJ2-7; weak D call: TRBD1 (5 bases). The germline V and J ends were trimmed by 0 bases and 2 bases, with 9 bases remaining between them. Germline-derived CDR1 and CDR2 are SGHNT and YYREEE (reference sequence). The CDR3 covers 14 residues. The CDR3 DNA follows: TGTGCCAGCAGCTTGGAGCCAGGGCCCTACGAGCAGTACTTC. Translated, it gives CASSLEPGPYEQYF.

CDR3 amino acids: CASSLGRDGSNYGYTF. CDR3 DNA: TGTGCCAGCAGTTTAGGGCGGGACGGATCTAACTATGGCTACACCTTC. This chain joins TRBV28 and TRBJ1-2; D might be TRBD1 (5 bases). This CDR3 comprises 16 residues. The V end lost 2 bases, the J end lost 0 bases, and 13 bases lay between the germline ends. The V gene's germline CDR1 is MDHEN and CDR2 SYDVKM.

This rearrangement joins TRBV27 to TRBJ2-3; no reliable D call. Per the germline V gene, CDR1 is MNHEY and CDR2 is SMNVEV (reference sequence). The CDR3 covers 10 residues. With 10 bases removed from V and 2 bases from J, the gap between germline ends came to 4 bases. CDR3 in DNA: TGTGCCACCTTCACAGATACGCAGTATTTT. Translated, it gives CATFTDTQYF.